This T cell receptor (beta chain) was recorded in a study of OX40 agonist ivuxolimab in advanced cancers. On the study more broadly: Patients were dosed with the agonistic anti-OX40 (CD134) antibody ivuxolimab.

Patients were ineligible given autoimmune disease history or systemic immunosuppression. The CDR3 spans 16 residues. The germline V gene has CDR1 LNHDA and CDR2 SQIVND (reference sequence). Between the trimmed V and J ends, which lost 2 bases and 4 bases, there was a span of 16 bases. Clones were read by immunoSEQ multiplex PCR, and TCRdb kept only the in-frame ones, dropping some. The table shows more than 80,000 clones, with around nine tenths occurring only once. The chain carries TRBV19 and TRBJ2-3; D gene ambiguous. This TCR was sampled from an adult with an advanced solid tumor such as melanoma, head and neck, liver or kidney cancer. The sequencing here drew on CD4+ or CD8+ T cells sorted from blood, taken in a trial of the OX40 agonist ivuxolimab. CDR3 loop: CASSITVSSWADTQYF. In DNA, the CDR3 is TGTGCCAGTAGTATAACGGTCTCCTCTTGGGCAGATACGCAGTATTTT.